This T cell receptor beta chain was found in a study of shared clonotypes between healthy human individuals. Study-wide findings and caveats: Naive subsets tended to show greater estimated richness than memory subsets.

With respect to this clone: Its antigen is unknown.

CDR1 SGHRS and CDR2 YFSETQ come from the germline V gene. This CDR3 comprises 16 residues. The V and J ends lost 4 bases and 4 bases, in that order; junction bases with no gene match: 10. The study separated CD4+ cells into CD45RA+ naive and CD45RA-negative memory subsets. Every subset had its genomic DNA shared out evenly among several immunoSEQ plates. Sequencing was performed with immunoSEQ multiplex PCR; in TCRdb, only in-frame clones are kept and a portion is missing. The table includes more than 2 million clones, 90% to 96% detected once. The sample was naive CD4+ T cells sorted from blood. Documented subset: CD45RA+ positively selected. V is TRBV5-1 and J is TRBJ2-7; TRBD1 agrees at 11 bases. This receptor was obtained from a man between 18 and 29 years old in good health. CDR3 loop: CASSTQGQGAKYEQYF. The CDR3 DNA reads as TGCGCCAGCAGCACACAAGGACAGGGGGCGAAATACGAGCAGTACTTC.